The clone carrying this T cell receptor (beta chain) appeared a few times. The sample originates from a study of neoadjuvant anti-PD-1 for oral cavity cancer. As for the study in general: Patients without progression got a fourth dose around day 43.

Sequencing used immunoSEQ multiplex PCR; TCRdb keeps in-frame clones, though not all of them. This sample has 80,000 to 95,000 clones, with about 84% found just once. CDR1 and CDR2 (germline): ENHRY, SYGVKD. CDR3 length: 14 residues. With 3 bases removed from V and 8 bases from J, the gap between germline ends came to 16 bases. The sample was PBMCs, taken before nivolumab (anti-PD-1) treatment. The sequence was obtained from a person between 40 and 79 years old with oral cavity squamous cell carcinoma. V and J are TRBV10-3 and TRBJ1-2; TRBD1 might be the D (6 bases). The DNA of the CDR3 is TGTGCCATCAGTGATTCCGGGACAACGGTCGGCTACACCTTC. Translated, it gives CAISDSGTTVGYTF.